This T cell receptor (beta chain) was identified during a study of T cells in Graves' hyperthyroidism and ophthalmopathy. Regarding the study as a whole: Ophthalmopathy was told apart from stable hyperthyroidism by a 13 V-J model.

What was amplified from RNA transcripts were TCR beta CDR3 regions. An initial round of RT-PCR targeting the TCR CDR3 relied on the HTBI primer set. TCRdb independently ran MiXCR on the multiplex PCR reads; one entry per CDR3 protein. In the table there are 620,000 or so distinct CDR3 sequences, more than 12% of which are singletons. V was pared by 0 bases and J by 5 bases, with 8 bases between. The V gene's germline CDR1 is LGHNA and CDR2 YNFKEQ. This CDR3 has 14 residues. The cohort's ophthalmopathy patients, a group with duration under 3 months, had a Clinical Activity Score of at least 3 and a NOSPECS grade of at least 4. This clonotype was counted a few times. Its antigen is unknown.

Sequenced material: blood. This rearrangement joins TRBV4-2 to TRBJ2-1; no clear D. This sequence originates from a woman between 45 and 65 years old with Graves' ophthalmopathy. The CDR3 reads CASSQDRYDNEQFF. In nucleotides, the CDR3 is TGTGCCAGCAGCCAAGATCGTTACGACAATGAGCAGTTCTTC.